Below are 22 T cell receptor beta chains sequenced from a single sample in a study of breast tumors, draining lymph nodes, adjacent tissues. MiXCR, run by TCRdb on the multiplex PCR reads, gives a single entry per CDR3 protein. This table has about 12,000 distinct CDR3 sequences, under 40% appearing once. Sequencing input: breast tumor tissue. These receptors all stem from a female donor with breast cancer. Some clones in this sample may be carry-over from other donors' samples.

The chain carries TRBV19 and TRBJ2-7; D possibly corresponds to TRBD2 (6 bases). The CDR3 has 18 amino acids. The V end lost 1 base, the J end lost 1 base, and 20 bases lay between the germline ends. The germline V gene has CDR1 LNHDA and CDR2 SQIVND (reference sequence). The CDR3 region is CASSIASGGAGASYEQYF. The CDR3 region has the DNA TGTGCCAGTAGTATAGCTAGTGGAGGGGCCGGAGCGTCCTACGAGCAGTACTTC.

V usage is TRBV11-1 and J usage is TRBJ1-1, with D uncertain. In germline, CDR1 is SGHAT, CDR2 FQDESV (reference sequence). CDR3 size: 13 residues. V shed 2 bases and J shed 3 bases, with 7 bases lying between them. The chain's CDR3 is CASSLQRDTEAFF. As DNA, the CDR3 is TGTGCCAGCAGCTTACAACGTGACACTGAAGCTTTCTTT.

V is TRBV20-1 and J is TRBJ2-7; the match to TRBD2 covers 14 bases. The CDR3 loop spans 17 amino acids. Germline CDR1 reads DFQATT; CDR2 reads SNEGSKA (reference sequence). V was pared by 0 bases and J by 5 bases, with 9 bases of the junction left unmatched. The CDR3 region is CSARDLGLAGAGDEQYF. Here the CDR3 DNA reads TGCAGTGCTAGAGATTTGGGACTAGCGGGAGCAGGGGACGAGCAGTACTTC.

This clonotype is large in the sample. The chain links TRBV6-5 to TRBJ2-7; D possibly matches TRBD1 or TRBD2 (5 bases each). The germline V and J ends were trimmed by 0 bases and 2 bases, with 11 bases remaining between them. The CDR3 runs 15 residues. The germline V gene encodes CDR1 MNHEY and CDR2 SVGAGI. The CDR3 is CASSYSGDTAYEQYF. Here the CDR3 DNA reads TGTGCCAGCAGTTACTCGGGGGATACGGCCTACGAGCAGTACTTC.

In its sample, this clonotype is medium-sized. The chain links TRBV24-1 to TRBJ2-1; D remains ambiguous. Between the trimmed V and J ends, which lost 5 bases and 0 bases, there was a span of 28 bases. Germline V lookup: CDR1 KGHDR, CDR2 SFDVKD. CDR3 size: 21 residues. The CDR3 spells CATSGWGGKSSYPSSYNEQFF. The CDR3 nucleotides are TGTGCCACCAGTGGATGGGGTGGGAAATCGTCCTACCCGAGCTCCTACAATGAGCAGTTCTTC.

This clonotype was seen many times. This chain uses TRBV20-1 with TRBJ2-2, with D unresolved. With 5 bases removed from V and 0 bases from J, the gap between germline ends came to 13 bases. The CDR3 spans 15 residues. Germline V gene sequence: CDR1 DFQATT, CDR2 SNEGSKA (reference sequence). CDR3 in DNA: TGCAGTGCTGCTGAGGATCTTCCGAACACCGGGGAGCTGTTTTTT. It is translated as CSAAEDLPNTGELFF.

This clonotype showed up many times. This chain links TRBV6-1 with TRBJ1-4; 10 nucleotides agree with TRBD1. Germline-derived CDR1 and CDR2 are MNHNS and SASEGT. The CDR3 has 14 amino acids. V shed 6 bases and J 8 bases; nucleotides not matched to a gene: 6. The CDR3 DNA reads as TGTGCCAGCAGCGCTGGGACAGGGGAGGAAAAACTGTTTTTT. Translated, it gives CASSAGTGEEKLFF.

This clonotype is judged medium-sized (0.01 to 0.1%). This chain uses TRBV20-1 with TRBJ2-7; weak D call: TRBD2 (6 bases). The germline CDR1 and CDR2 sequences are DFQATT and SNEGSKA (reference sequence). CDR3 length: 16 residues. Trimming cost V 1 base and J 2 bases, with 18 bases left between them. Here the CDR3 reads CSARASGVAEAYEQYF. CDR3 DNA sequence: TGCAGTGCTAGAGCCTCGGGGGTGGCGGAGGCCTACGAGCAGTACTTC.

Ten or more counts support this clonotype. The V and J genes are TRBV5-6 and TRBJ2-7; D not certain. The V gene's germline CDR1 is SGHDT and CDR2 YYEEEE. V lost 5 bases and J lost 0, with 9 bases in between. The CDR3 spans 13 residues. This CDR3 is CASSWLASYEQYF. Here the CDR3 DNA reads TGTGCCAGCAGTTGGTTAGCCTCCTACGAGCAGTACTTC.

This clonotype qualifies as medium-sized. The CDR3 region is CSARAIVYYGYTF. CDR3 coding DNA: TGCAGTGCTAGAGCTATCGTATACTATGGCTACACCTTC. The chain recombines TRBV20-1 with TRBJ1-2; D is ambiguous. Trimming took off 1 base at V and 3 bases at J, with 9 bases between the two ends. The germline V gene encodes CDR1 DFQATT and CDR2 SNEGSKA (reference sequence). The CDR3 extends over 13 amino acids.

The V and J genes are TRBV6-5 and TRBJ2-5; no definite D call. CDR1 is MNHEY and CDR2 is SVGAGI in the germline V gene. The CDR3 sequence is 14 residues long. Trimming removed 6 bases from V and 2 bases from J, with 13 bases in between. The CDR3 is CASSPQDIQETQYF. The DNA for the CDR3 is TGTGCCAGCAGCCCCCAGGATATTCAAGAGACCCAGTACTTC.

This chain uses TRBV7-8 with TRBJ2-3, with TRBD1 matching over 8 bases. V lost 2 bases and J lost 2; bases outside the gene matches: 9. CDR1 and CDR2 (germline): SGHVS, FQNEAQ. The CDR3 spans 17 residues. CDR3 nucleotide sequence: TGTGCCAGCAGCTTAAGGTTCGGACAGGGTTCCACAGATACGCAGTATTTT. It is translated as CASSLRFGQGSTDTQYF.

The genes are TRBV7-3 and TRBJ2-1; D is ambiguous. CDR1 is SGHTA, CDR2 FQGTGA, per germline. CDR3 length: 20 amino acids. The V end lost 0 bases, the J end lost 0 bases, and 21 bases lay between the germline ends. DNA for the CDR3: TGTGCCAGCAGCTTAACCCCAAGTTCGGGTGTCGAGAGCTCCTACAATGAGCAGTTCTTC. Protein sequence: CASSLTPSSGVESSYNEQFF.

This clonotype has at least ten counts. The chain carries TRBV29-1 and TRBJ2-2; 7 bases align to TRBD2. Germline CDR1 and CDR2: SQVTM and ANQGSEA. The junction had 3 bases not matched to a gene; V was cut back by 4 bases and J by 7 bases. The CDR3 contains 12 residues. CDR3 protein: CSVGREHGELFF. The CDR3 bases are TGCAGCGTTGGGCGGGAGCACGGGGAGCTGTTTTTT.

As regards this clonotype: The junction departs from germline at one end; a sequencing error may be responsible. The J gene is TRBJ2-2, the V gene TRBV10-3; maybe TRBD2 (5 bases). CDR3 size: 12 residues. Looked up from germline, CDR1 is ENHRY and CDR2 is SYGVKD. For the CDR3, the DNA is TGTGCCATCAGTGAGGGCACCGGGGAGCTGTTGTTT. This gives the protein CAISEGTGELLF.

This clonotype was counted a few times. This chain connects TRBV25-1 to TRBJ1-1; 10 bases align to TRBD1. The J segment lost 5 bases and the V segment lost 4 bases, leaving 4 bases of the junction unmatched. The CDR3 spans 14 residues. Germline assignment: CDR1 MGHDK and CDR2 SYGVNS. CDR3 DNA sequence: TGTGCCAGCAGTGCGACAGGGGGCAAGACTGAAGCTTTCTTT. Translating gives CASSATGGKTEAFF.

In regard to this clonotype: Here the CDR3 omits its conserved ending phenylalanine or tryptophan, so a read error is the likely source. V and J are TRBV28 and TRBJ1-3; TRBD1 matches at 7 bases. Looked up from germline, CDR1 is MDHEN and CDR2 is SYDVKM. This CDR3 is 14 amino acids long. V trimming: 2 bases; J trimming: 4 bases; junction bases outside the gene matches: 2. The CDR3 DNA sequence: TGTGCCAGCAGTTTAGGGGACAGAGGAAACACCATATATCCT. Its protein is CASSLGDRGNTIYP.

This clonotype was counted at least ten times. CDR3 DNA sequence: TGTGCCTGGAGTCTGGGACAGGGCCGAGAGACCCAGTACTTC. It yields the protein CAWSLGQGRETQYF. This chain joins TRBV30 and TRBJ2-5; TRBD1 agrees at 9 bases. From germline, CDR1 is GTSNPN and CDR2 SVGIG (reference sequence). This CDR3 has 14 residues. Trimming cost V 2 bases and J 4 bases; bases outside gene matches: 5.

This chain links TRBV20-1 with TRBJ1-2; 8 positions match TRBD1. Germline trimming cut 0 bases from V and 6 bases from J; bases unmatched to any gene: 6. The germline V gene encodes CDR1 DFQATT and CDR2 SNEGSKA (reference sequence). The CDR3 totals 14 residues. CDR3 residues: CSARDRGRKNGYTF. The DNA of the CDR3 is TGCAGTGCTAGAGACAGGGGGCGAAAAAATGGCTACACCTTC.

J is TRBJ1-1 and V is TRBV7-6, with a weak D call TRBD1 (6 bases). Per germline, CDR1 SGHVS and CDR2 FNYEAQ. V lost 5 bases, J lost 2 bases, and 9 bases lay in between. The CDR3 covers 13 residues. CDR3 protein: CASSVDRNTEAFF. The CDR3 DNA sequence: TGTGCCAGCAGCGTGGACAGAAACACTGAAGCTTTCTTT. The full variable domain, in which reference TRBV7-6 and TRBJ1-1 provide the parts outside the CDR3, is GAGVSQSPRYKVTKRGQDVALRCDPISGHVSLYWYRQALGQGPEFLTYFNYEAQQDKSGLPNDRFSAERPEGSISTLTIQRTEQRDSAMYRCASSVDRNTEAFFGQGTRLTVV.

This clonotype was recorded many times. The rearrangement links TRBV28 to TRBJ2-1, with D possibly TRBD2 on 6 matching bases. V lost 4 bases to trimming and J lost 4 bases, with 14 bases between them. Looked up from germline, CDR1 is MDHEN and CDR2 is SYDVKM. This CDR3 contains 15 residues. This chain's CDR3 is CASSSTGLIYNEQFF. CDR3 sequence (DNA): TGTGCCAGCAGTTCCACGGGACTGATATACAATGAGCAGTTCTTC.

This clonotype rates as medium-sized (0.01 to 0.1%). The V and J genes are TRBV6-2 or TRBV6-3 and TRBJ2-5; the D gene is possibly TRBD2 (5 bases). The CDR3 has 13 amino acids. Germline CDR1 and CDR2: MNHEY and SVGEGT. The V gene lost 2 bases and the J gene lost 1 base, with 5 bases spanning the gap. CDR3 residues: CASSYTSQETQYF. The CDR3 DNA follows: TGTGCCAGCAGTTACACTAGCCAAGAGACCCAGTACTTC.